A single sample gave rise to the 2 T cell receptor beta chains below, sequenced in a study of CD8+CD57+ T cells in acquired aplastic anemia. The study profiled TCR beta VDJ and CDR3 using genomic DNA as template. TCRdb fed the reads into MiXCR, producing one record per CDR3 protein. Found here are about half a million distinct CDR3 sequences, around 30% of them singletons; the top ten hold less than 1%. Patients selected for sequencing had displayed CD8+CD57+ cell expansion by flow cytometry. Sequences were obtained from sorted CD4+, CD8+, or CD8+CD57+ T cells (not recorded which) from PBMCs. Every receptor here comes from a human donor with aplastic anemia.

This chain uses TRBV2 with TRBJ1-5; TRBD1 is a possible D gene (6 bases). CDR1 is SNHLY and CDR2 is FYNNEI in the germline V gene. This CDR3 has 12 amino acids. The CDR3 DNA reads TGTGCTCCGAGGGGGGGAAGTCAGCCCCAGCATTTT. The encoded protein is CAPRGGSQPQHF.

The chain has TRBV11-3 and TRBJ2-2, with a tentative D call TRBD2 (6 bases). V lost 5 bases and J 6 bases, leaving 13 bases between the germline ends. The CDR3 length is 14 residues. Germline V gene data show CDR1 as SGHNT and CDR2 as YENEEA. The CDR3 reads CASSPTGVPGELFF. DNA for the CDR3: TGTGCCAGCAGCCCTACGGGAGTCCCCGGGGAGCTGTTTTTT.